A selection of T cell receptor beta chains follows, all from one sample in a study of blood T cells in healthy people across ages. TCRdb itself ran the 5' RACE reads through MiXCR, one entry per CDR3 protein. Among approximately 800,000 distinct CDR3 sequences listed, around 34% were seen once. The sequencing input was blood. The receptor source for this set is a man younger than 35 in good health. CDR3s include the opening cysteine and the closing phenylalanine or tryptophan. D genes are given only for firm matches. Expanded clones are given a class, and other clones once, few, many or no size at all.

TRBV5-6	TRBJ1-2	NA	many	CASSSDRGYGYTF	TGTGCCAGCAGCTCCGACAGAGGGTATGGCTACACCTTC
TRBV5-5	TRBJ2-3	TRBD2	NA	CASSLELAGGRDTRYF	TGTGCCAGCAGCCTTGAACTAGCGGGGGGCCGAGATACGCGGTATTTT
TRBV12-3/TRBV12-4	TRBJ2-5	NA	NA	CASSLDTTPRNEQYF	TGTGCCAGCAGCCTAGACACGACCCCAAGGAATGAGCAGTACTTC
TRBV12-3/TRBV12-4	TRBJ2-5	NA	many	CASSLGVVLGQYF	TGTGCCAGCAGTTTAGGGGTCGTGTTGGGCCAGTACTTC
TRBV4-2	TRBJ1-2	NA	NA	CASSPTEGSYGYTF	TGTGCCAGCAGTCCGACCGAGGGCAGCTATGGCTACACCTTC
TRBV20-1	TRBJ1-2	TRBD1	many	CSAPRGGPPYGYTF	TGCAGTGCGCCAAGAGGGGGCCCCCCATATGGCTACACCTTC
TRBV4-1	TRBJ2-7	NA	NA	CASSQPTDRTYEQYF	TGCGCCAGCAGCCAACCTACAGACAGGACCTACGAGCAGTACTTC
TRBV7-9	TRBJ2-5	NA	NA	CASSFRGQRETQYF	TGTGCCAGCAGCTTTAGGGGACAACGAGAGACCCAGTACTTC
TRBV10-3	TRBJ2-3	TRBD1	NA	CAIKGTGQGDTQYF	TGTGCCATCAAGGGGACAGGACAAGGAGATACGCAGTATTTT
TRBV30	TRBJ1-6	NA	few	CAWSRQPTGILHF	TGTGCCTGGAGTCGTCAACCAACAGGGATCCTCCACTTT
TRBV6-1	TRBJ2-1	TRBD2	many	CASREGLAGGPTNEQFF	TGTGCCAGCAGAGAAGGACTAGCGGGGGGCCCGACTAATGAGCAGTTCTTC
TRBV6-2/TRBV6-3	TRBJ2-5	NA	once	CASSYRTTSLVTQYF	TGTGCCAGCAGTTACCGGACTACCTCGTTGGTGACCCAGTACTTC
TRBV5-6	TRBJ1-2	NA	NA	CASSRETGYTF	TGTGCCAGCAGCAGGGAAACAGGCTACACCTTC
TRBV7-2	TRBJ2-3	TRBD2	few	CASIEASGADTQYF	TGTGCCAGCATTGAGGCTAGCGGGGCAGATACGCAGTATTTT
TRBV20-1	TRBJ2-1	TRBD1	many	CSAADPGQGINNEQFF	TGCAGTGCGGCGGACCCGGGACAGGGGATCAACAATGAGCAGTTCTTC
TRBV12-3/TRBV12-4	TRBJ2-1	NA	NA	CASSLDGQDNERFF	TGTGCCAGCAGTTTAGACGGGCAGGACAATGAGCGGTTCTTC
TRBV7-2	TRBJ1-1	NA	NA	CASSLALANTEAFF	TGTGCCAGCAGCTTAGCACTGGCGAACACTGAAGCTTTCTTT
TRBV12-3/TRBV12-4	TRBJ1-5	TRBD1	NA	CASSPRTGGTSNQPQHF	TGTGCCAGCAGTCCCAGGACAGGGGGCACATCCAATCAGCCCCAGCATTTT
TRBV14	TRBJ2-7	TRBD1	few	CASSQASRARTGKGEQYF	TGTGCCAGCAGCCAAGCGTCACGTGCACGGACAGGGAAAGGTGAGCAGTACTTC
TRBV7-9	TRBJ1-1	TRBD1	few	CASSPPGQGISVDTEAFF	TGTGCCAGCAGCCCACCGGGACAGGGGATTAGTGTGGACACTGAAGCTTTCTTT
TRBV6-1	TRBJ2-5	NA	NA	CASSEAGFGETQYF	TGTGCCAGCAGTGAAGCAGGGTTCGGGGAGACCCAGTACTTC
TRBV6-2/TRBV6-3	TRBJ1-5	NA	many	CASSLNRALNQPQHF	TGTGCCAGCAGTCTAAACCGGGCCCTCAATCAGCCCCAGCATTTT
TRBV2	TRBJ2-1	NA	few	CASSERARSDEQFF	TGTGCCAGCAGTGAGCGGGCGAGGAGCGATGAGCAGTTCTTC
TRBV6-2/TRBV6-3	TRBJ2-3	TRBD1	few	CASTLPQDRVWDTDTQYF	TGTGCCAGCACCCTACCCCAAGACAGGGTATGGGACACAGATACGCAGTATTTT
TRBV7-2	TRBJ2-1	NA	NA	CASSPRPLDEQFF	TGTGCCAGCAGCCCCAGGCCCTTGGATGAGCAGTTCTTC
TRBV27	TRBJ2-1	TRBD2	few	CASSLASGGVNEQFF	TGTGCCAGCAGTTTAGCTAGCGGGGGGGTCAATGAGCAGTTCTTC
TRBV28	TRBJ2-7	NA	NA	CASDPGRRYEQYF	TGTGCCAGTGACCCGGGACGGCGCTACGAGCAGTACTTC
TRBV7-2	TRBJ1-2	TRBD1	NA	CASSAPGQGAKDYGYTF	TGTGCCAGCAGCGCCCCGGGACAGGGGGCCAAAGACTATGGCTACACCTTC
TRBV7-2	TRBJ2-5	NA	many	CASSLRGDDQETQYF	TGTGCCAGCAGCTTAAGGGGTGACGACCAAGAGACCCAGTACTTC
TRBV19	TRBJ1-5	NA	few	CASAPRGRHQPQHF	TGTGCCAGTGCCCCCCGGGGCAGACATCAGCCCCAGCATTTT
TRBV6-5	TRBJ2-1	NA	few	CASSPGRGREQFF	TGTGCCAGCAGTCCCGGGAGGGGGCGCGAGCAGTTCTTC
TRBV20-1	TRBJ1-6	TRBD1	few	CSARDQAGGWDSPLHF	TGCAGTGCTAGAGATCAGGCAGGGGGTTGGGATTCACCCCTCCACTTT
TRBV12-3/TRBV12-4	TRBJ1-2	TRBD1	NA	CASQGGINYGYTF	TGTGCCAGCCAAGGGGGCATTAACTATGGCTACACCTTC
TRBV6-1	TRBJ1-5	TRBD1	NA	CASSAPTPGQGNQPQHF	TGTGCCAGCAGTGCCCCGACACCGGGACAGGGCAATCAGCCCCAGCATTTT
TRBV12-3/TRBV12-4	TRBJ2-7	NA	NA	CASTGAYEQYF	TGTGCCAGCACGGGAGCCTACGAGCAGTACTTC
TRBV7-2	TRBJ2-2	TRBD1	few	CASSSTTGITGELFF	TGTGCCAGCAGCTCAACGACAGGGATCACCGGGGAGCTGTTTTTT
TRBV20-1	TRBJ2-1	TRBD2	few	CSARSRTSGGSEQFF	TGCAGTGCGCGGTCCAGGACTAGCGGGGGAAGTGAGCAGTTCTTC
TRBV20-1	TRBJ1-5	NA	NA	CSAGRISNQPQHF	TGCAGTGCTGGACGGATTAGCAATCAGCCCCAGCATTTT
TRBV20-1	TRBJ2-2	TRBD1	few	CSARTGQRKTGELFF	TGCAGTGCTAGGACAGGGCAAAGAAAGACCGGGGAGCTGTTTTTT
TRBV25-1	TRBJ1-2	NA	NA	CASRLDSYGYTF	TGTGCCAGCAGGCTCGACAGCTATGGCTACACCTTC